This T cell receptor beta chain emerged from a study of blood T cell repertoires in COVID-19. Study background: From T cells, B-cell-depleted T cells, or PBMCs came the material, which was cDNA or gDNA.

Libraries were prepared by immunoSEQ multiplex PCR; TCRdb keeps only in-frame clonotypes and omits some of them. The sample carries under 250,000 clones, 84% recorded once. Germline CDR1 SGHRS, CDR2 YFSETQ. CDR3 size: 16 residues. The chain links TRBV5-1 to TRBJ2-7; 12 bases are shared with TRBD1. The TCR originated in a woman between 50 and 59 years old with active or convalescent COVID-19. Sequencing was carried out using peripheral blood. This chain's CDR3 is CVSSPAGTGGIGEQYV. The CDR3 DNA reads TGCGTCAGCAGCCCGGCAGGGACAGGGGGCATAGGGGAGCAGTACGTC.